One and the same sample provided the 27 T cell receptor beta chains below, sequenced in a study of regulatory T cells in long-lasting Graves disease. Time point specified: newly diagnosed GD, antithyroid drugs for less than 3 months. Scientists built the TCR library using RNA that was extracted from PBMCs. Arm-PCR with iRepertoire HTBI primers amplified the CDR3 regions for these TCR beta libraries. TCRdb analysed the multiplex PCR reads with MiXCR anew, one entry per CDR3 protein. The sample records 350,000 to 500,000 distinct CDR3 sequences, over 15% being singletons. In addition, the sample was reused for a study of T cells in Graves' hyperthyroidism and ophthalmopathy.

The starting material was peripheral blood mononuclear cells (PBMCs), obtained at new diagnosis, from a patient treated with antithyroid drugs. These receptors were obtained from a woman younger than 45 with Graves disease.

This clonotype was seen ten or more times. This chain links TRBV6-1 with TRBJ2-5; D gene ambiguous. The CDR3 spans 13 residues. CDR1 and CDR2 from the germline V gene are MNHNS and SASEGT. V lost 6 bases and J 1 base, leaving 9 bases between the germline ends. This chain's CDR3 is CASRRDFQETQYF. The CDR3 coding sequence is TGTGCCAGCAGACGAGACTTCCAAGAGACCCAGTACTTC.

This clonotype was counted only a few times. The rearrangement uses TRBV7-2 and TRBJ2-7; 7 nucleotides match TRBD2. The CDR3 covers 14 residues. CDR1 and CDR2 (germline): SGHTA, FQGNSA. J lost 6 bases, V lost 2 bases, and 7 bases had no gene match. The CDR3 sequence: CASSLLASGSEQYF. The CDR3 DNA reads TGTGCCAGCAGCTTATTGGCTAGCGGATCCGAGCAGTACTTC.

The V gene is TRBV28, the J gene TRBJ2-3; 8 bases are shared with TRBD1. J was trimmed by 9 bases and V by 2 bases; bases with no gene match: 7. Germline V gene lookup returns CDR1 MDHEN and CDR2 SYDVKM. The CDR3 runs to 14 residues. CDR3 residues: CASSLEAGQVTQYF. For the CDR3, the DNA is TGTGCCAGCAGTTTAGAGGCGGGACAGGTAACGCAGTATTTT.

This clonotype came up a few times. V usage is TRBV7-9 and J usage is TRBJ1-1; the D is unclear. The CDR3 length is 14 residues. Germline CDR1 and CDR2: SEHNR and FQNEAQ (reference sequence). V was trimmed by 7 bases and J by 0 bases, leaving 12 bases between them. CDR3 residues: CASTPEAMNTEAFF. The CDR3 coding sequence is TGTGCCAGCACCCCTGAGGCGATGAACACTGAAGCTTTCTTT.

Notes on this clonotype: This may arise from a read error, as a much more abundant clone is one base away. The chain links TRBV7-3 to TRBJ2-2; tentatively, D is TRBD2 (6 bases). Germline CDR1 and CDR2: SGHTA and FQGTGA. Trimming took 6 bases from V and 3 from J, leaving 11 bases between them. The CDR3 has 14 residues. The CDR3: CASRKRRDTGELFF. The CDR3 DNA reads TGTGCCAGCAGAAAACGGAGGGACACCGGGGAGCTGTTTTTT.

This clonotype came up many times. The chain is built from TRBV20-1 and TRBJ2-2, with 7 bases aligning to TRBD1. The V gene end was trimmed by 3 bases and the J gene end by 6 bases; junction bases not matched to a gene: 7. Germline V gene data show CDR1 as DFQATT and CDR2 as SNEGSKA (reference sequence). The CDR3 is 14 amino acids. The DNA for the CDR3 is TGCAGTGCTAGTAAGACAGGGAGAGCCGGGGAGCTGTTTTTT. Encoded protein: CSASKTGRAGELFF.

Ten or more counts support this clonotype. V and J are TRBV3-1 and TRBJ1-5; the D is unclear. The V end lost 5 bases, the J end lost 7 bases, and 15 bases lay between the germline ends. The length of the CDR3 is 14 residues. Per germline, CDR1 LGHDT and CDR2 YNNKEL (reference sequence). DNA for the CDR3: TGTGCCAGCAGCATCGAGAAGACAAACCAGCCCCAGCATTTT. As protein: CASSIEKTNQPQHF.

The chain carries TRBV6-1 and TRBJ2-7; 9 bases are shared with TRBD1. CDR1 is MNHNS, CDR2 SASEGT, per germline. J lost 6 bases, V lost 3 bases, and 3 bases had no gene match. The CDR3 runs 13 residues. The CDR3 is CASSDTGGVEQYF. The CDR3, as DNA: TGTGCCAGCAGTGATACAGGGGGCGTCGAGCAGTACTTC.

This clonotype was seen more than once but under ten times. The rearrangement joins TRBV4-1 to TRBJ2-1, with 10 nucleotides matching TRBD2. This CDR3 region has 20 residues. V was pared by 0 bases and J by 2 bases, with 13 bases of the junction left unmatched. The V gene's germline CDR1 is MGHRA and CDR2 YSYEKL. CDR3 in DNA: TGCGCCAGCAGCCAAGAGTCTAGCGGGAGCATTGTATCGACCTACAATGAGCAGTTCTTC. Translating it yields CASSQESSGSIVSTYNEQFF.

This clonotype has at least ten counts. The chain couples TRBV27 to TRBJ2-5; 11 bases map to TRBD2. The J segment lost 1 base and the V segment lost 5 bases, leaving 3 bases of the junction unmatched. From germline, CDR1 is MNHEY and CDR2 SMNVEV (reference sequence). CDR3 length equals 15 residues. The CDR3 is CASSRTSGPQETQYF. The CDR3 DNA reads as TGTGCCAGCAGTCGGACTAGCGGGCCCCAAGAGACCCAGTACTTC.

The rearrangement uses TRBV2 and TRBJ2-1, with TRBD1 matching 10 bases. V trimming: 5 bases; J trimming: 8 bases; junction bases outside the gene matches: 6. Germline CDR1 reads SNHLY; CDR2 reads FYNNEI. There are 14 residues in the CDR3. Here the CDR3 reads CASSLSGTGDEQFF. CDR3 coding DNA: TGTGCCAGCAGTTTATCCGGGACAGGGGATGAGCAGTTCTTC.

This clonotype was observed a few times. V is TRBV2 and J is TRBJ1-2; perhaps TRBD1 as D (6 bases). Germline V gene lookup returns CDR1 SNHLY and CDR2 FYNNEI. V lost 0 bases, J lost 3 bases, and 11 bases lay in between. CDR3 length: 15 residues. This CDR3 reads CASSEADRRYYGYTF. As DNA, the CDR3 is TGTGCCAGCAGTGAAGCTGACAGGAGATACTATGGCTACACCTTC.

Points on this clonotype: This likely traces to a read error, being one base from a far larger clone. The chain is built from TRBV28 and TRBJ2-2, with 11 bases aligning to TRBD2. Trimming removed 5 bases from V and 4 bases from J; junction bases left unmatched: 6. Germline V gene lookup returns CDR1 MDHEN and CDR2 SYDVKM. The CDR3 spans 16 residues. CDR3 loop: CASSPTSGIGTGELFF. CDR3 DNA sequence: TGTGCCAGCAGTCCGACTAGCGGGATTGGCACCGGGGAGCTGTTTTTT.

This chain joins TRBV19 and TRBJ2-7; perhaps TRBD2 as D (5 bases). CDR3 size: 13 residues. V lost 7 bases, J lost 5 bases, and 15 bases lay in between. The V gene's germline CDR1 is LNHDA and CDR2 SQIVND (reference sequence). The CDR3 DNA sequence: TGTGCCAGTATAGCGCCATTCGGAGACGAGCAGTACTTC. Protein: CASIAPFGDEQYF.

This clonotype occurred a few times. This sequence joins TRBV20-1 and TRBJ2-1; D perhaps matches TRBD1 (6 bases). V lost 0 bases to trimming and J lost 2 bases, with 17 bases between them. The CDR3 is 17 residues long. CDR1 and CDR2 (germline): DFQATT, SNEGSKA (reference sequence). In DNA, the CDR3 is TGCAGTGCTAGAGATATCAGGGCACAGGGCGCCTACAATGAGCAGTTCTTC. Protein product: CSARDIRAQGAYNEQFF.

This clonotype was counted ten times or more. The V call is TRBV12-3 or TRBV12-4, the J call TRBJ1-2, with 7 bases matching TRBD1. CDR3 length: 18 residues. V shed 5 bases, J shed 4 bases, and the junction held 19 bases outside the gene matches. For the CDR3, the DNA is TGTGCCAGCAGTCAGGGGGGTTTACAGGGACTTTTTTTCTATGGCTACACCTTC. This translates into CASSQGGLQGLFFYGYTF.

This sequence joins TRBV5-1 and TRBJ2-2; no reliable D call. This CDR3 region has 15 residues. V shed 2 bases and J shed 2 bases, with 10 bases lying between them. CDR1 is SGHRS, CDR2 YFSETQ, per germline. The CDR3 region has the DNA TGCGCCAGCAGCTTTTCGCCGGAAAACACCGGGGAGCTGTTTTTT. Encoded protein: CASSFSPENTGELFF.

This clonotype was counted many times. The chain joins TRBV20-1 to TRBJ1-2, with 8 bases that match TRBD1. The ends lost 3 bases at V and 4 bases at J; junction bases unmatched: 7. The CDR3 consists of 14 residues. Germline V gene data show CDR1 as DFQATT and CDR2 as SNEGSKA (reference sequence). This CDR3 reads CSASFGQGSYGYTF. The DNA for the CDR3 is TGCAGTGCTAGCTTTGGACAGGGAAGCTATGGCTACACCTTC.

This clonotype has a handful of counts. The chain recombines TRBV14 with TRBJ2-7; 7 bases fit TRBD1. The V segment lost 5 bases and the J segment 0 bases; nucleotides outside the gene matches: 4. This CDR3 is built from 14 residues. Germline CDR1 SGHDN, CDR2 FVKESK. The CDR3 region is CASSEDRNSYEQYF. CDR3 nucleotide sequence: TGTGCCAGCAGCGAGGACAGGAACTCCTACGAGCAGTACTTC.

This clonotype was found many times. This chain connects TRBV5-1 to TRBJ2-1; 7 bases match TRBD2. This CDR3 is built from 15 residues. V lost 5 bases, J lost 0 bases, and 5 bases stayed unmatched. Germline V gene sequence: CDR1 SGHRS, CDR2 YFSETQ. CDR3 amino acids: CASSLAASSYNEQFF. The CDR3 nucleotides are TGCGCCAGCAGTCTAGCGGCAAGCTCCTACAATGAGCAGTTCTTC.

This clonotype was detected ten times or more. This chain joins TRBV11-1 and TRBJ2-2; D is undetermined. Trimming took off 5 bases at V and 4 bases at J, with 14 bases between the two ends. Germline loops: CDR1 SGHAT, CDR2 FQDESV (reference sequence). The CDR3 loop spans 15 amino acids. The CDR3 reads CASSPNVRGTGELFF. The CDR3 nucleotides are TGTGCCAGCAGCCCCAATGTAAGAGGCACCGGGGAGCTGTTTTTT.

In its sample, this clonotype was seen a few times. This sequence joins TRBV2 and TRBJ2-7; either TRBD1 or TRBD2 may supply D (5 bases each). Germline assignment: CDR1 SNHLY and CDR2 FYNNEI. The V and J ends lost 5 bases and 5 bases respectively, with 16 bases between them. This CDR3 has 14 amino acids. The CDR3 sequence is CASSLRDGLDEQYF. CDR3 sequence (DNA): TGTGCCAGCAGTCTCAGGGACGGCCTCGACGAGCAGTACTTC.

This clonotype has at least ten counts. The CDR3 is CASSLRQGALDEQYF. The DNA of the CDR3 is TGTGCCAGCAGTTTACGACAGGGGGCGCTCGACGAGCAGTACTTC. The chain combines TRBV12-3 or TRBV12-4 with TRBJ2-7, with 10 bases identical to TRBD1. There are 15 residues in the CDR3. Trimming cost V 2 bases and J 5 bases; bases outside gene matches: 6.

This clonotype came up many times. V is TRBV28 and J is TRBJ1-2, with D hard to call. CDR1 and CDR2 from the germline V gene are MDHEN and SYDVKM. V was pared by 5 bases and J by 6 bases, with 16 bases between. There are 14 residues in the CDR3. The CDR3 spells CASSPPRRWNGYTF. In nucleotides, the CDR3 is TGTGCCAGCAGTCCACCCCGAAGGTGGAATGGCTACACCTTC.

Only a few counts were recorded for this clonotype. The chain uses TRBV20-1 and TRBJ2-1; D unresolved. The CDR3 runs to 13 residues. Germline-derived CDR1 and CDR2 are DFQATT and SNEGSKA (reference sequence). CDR3 in amino acids: CSSRVADFNEQFF. CDR3 DNA: TGCAGCTCTCGCGTAGCAGATTTCAATGAGCAGTTCTTC.

This clonotype has only a few counts. The gene calls are TRBV7-6 and TRBJ2-1; 11 nucleotides line up with TRBD2. V lost 5 bases, J lost 0 bases, and 12 bases stayed unmatched. CDR3 length equals 19 residues. The V gene's germline CDR1 is SGHVS and CDR2 FNYEAQ. The CDR3 here is CASSLRVAGGFGSYNEQFF. CDR3 coding DNA: TGTGCCAGCAGCCTAAGGGTAGCGGGAGGGTTTGGCTCCTACAATGAGCAGTTCTTC. The full variable domain, its missing parts supplied by reference TRBV7-6 and TRBJ2-1, is GAGVSQSPRYKVTKRGQDVALRCDPISGHVSLYWYRQALGQGPEFLTYFNYEAQQDKSGLPNDRFSAERPEGSISTLTIQRTEQRDSAMYRCASSLRVAGGFGSYNEQFFGPGTRLTVL.

This clonotype has a handful of counts. A read error is possible here, since a much larger clone lies one base away. This chain connects TRBV18 to TRBJ2-1; D is unclear. The V end lost 5 bases, the J end lost 9 bases, and 23 bases lay between the germline ends. This CDR3 comprises 16 residues. Germline V lookup: CDR1 KGHSH, CDR2 LQKENI. CDR3 sequence: CASSASGAGLMGEQFF. The CDR3, as DNA: TGTGCCAGCTCAGCGTCCGGAGCAGGCCTGATGGGTGAGCAGTTCTTC. The variable domain in full, with the rest retrieved from reference TRBV18 and TRBJ2-1, is NAGVMQNPRHLVRRRGQEARLRCSPMKGHSHVYWYRQLPEEGLKFMVYLQKENIIDESGMPKERFSAEFPKEGPSILRIQQVVRGDSAAYFCASSASGAGLMGEQFFGPGTRLTVL.